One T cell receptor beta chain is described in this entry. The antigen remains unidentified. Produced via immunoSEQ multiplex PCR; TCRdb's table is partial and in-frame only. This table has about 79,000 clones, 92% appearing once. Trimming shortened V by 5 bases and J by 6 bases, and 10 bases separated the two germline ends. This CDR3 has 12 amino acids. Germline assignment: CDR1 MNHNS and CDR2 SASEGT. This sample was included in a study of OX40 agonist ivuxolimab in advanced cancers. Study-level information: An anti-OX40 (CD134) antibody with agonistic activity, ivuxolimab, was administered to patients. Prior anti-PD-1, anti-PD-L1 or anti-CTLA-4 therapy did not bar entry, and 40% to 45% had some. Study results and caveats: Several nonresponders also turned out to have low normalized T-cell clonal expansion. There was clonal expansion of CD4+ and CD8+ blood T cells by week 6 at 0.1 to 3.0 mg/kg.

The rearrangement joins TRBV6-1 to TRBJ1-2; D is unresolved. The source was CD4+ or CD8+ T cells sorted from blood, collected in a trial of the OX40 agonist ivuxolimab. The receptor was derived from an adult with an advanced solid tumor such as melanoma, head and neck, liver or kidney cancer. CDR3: CASSHPLDGYTF. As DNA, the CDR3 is TGTGCCAGCAGTCACCCCCTCGATGGCTACACCTTC.